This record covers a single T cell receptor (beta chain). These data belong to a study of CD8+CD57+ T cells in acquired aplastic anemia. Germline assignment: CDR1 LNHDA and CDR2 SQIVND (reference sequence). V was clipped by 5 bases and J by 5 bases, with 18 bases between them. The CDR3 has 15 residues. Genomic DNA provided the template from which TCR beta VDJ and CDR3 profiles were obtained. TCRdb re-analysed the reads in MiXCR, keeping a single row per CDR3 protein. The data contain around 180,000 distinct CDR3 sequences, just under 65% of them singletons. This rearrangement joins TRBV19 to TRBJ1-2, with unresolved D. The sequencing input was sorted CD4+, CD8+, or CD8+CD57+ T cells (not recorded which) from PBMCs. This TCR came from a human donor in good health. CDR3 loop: CASSPEHTVGYGYTF. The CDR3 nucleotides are TGTGCCAGTAGTCCTGAGCACACTGTGGGGTATGGCTACACCTTC.